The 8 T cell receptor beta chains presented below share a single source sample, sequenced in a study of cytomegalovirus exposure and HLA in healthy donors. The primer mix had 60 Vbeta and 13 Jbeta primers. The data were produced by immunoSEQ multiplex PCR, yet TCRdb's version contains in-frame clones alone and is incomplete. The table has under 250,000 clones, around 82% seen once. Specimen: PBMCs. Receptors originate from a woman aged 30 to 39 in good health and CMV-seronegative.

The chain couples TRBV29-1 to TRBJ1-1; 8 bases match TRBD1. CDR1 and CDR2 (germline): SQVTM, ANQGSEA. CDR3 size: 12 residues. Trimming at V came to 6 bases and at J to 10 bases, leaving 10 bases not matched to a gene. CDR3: CSVAPGTGAAFF. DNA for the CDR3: TGCAGCGTCGCCCCCGGGACAGGCGCAGCTTTCTTT.

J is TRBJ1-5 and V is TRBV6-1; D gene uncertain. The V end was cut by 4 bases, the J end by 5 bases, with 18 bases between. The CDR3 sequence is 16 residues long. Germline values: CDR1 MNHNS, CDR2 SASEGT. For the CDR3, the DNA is TGTGCCAGCAGTGGTTCGTTTTGGACTAGGGATCAGCCCCAGCATTTT. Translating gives CASSGSFWTRDQPQHF.

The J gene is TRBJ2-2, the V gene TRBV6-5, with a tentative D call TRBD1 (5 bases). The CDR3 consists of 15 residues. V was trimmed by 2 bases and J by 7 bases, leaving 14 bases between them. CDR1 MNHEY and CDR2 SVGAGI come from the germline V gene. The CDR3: CASSYRAGIVGELFF. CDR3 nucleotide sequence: TGTGCCAGCAGTTACCGGGCAGGGATTGTCGGGGAGCTGTTTTTT.

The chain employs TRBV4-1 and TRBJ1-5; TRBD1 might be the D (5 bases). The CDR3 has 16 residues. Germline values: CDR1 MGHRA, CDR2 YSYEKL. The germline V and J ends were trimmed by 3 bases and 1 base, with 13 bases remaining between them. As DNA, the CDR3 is TGCGCCAGCAGCCATGGGGGAGGTCGAAGCAATCAGCCCCAGCATTTT. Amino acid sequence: CASSHGGGRSNQPQHF.

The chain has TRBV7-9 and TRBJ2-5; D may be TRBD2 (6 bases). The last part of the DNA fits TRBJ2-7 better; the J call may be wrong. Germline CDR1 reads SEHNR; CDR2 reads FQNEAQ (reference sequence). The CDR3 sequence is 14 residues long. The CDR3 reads CASSGTSITYEQYF. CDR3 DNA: TGTGCCAGCAGCGGGACTTCTATTACCTACGAGCAGTACTTC.

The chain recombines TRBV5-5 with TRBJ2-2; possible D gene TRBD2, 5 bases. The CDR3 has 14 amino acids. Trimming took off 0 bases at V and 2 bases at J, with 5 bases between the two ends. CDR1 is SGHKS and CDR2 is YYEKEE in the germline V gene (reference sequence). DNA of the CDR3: TGTGCCAGCAGCTTGGGACTAAACACCGGGGAGCTGTTTTTT. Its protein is CASSLGLNTGELFF.

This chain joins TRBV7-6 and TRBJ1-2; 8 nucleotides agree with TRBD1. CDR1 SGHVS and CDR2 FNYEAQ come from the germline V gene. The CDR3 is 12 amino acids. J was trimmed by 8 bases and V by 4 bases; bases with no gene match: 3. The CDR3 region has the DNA TGTGCCAGCAGCTCAGGGGGCCGCGGCTACACCTTC. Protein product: CASSSGGRGYTF.

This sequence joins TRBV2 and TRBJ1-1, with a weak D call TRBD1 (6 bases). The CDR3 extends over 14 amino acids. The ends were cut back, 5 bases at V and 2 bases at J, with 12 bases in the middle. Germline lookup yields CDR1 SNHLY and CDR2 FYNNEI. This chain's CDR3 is CASSIGQPNTEAFF. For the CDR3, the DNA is TGTGCCAGCAGTATCGGACAGCCTAACACTGAAGCTTTCTTT.